The present T cell receptor beta chain was sequenced within a study of monozygotic twins with inflammatory bowel disease. Whole-study findings and limits: Possibly because of limited power, concordant and discordant twins showed no difference in repertoire similarity. IBD-affected twins scored below their healthy co-twins in TCRbeta diversity (inverse Simpson). Fewer shared clonotypes with others were found in IBD patients than in healthy twins, especially with disease activity.

TCRdb reprocessed the 5' RACE reads and reports one entry per CDR3 protein, with no DNA. Its table records about 210,000 distinct CDR3 sequences. With regard to this clonotype: Antigen unknown.

This CDR3 has 15 amino acids. Germline lookup yields CDR1 LGHDT and CDR2 YNNKEL (reference sequence). Sequencing used blood. The source of this sequence is a human donor with ulcerative colitis or Crohn's disease, or a healthy co-twin of an affected twin (not recorded which). The chain combines TRBV3-1 with TRBJ2-3. CDR3 sequence reads: CASSLFGVASDTQYF.